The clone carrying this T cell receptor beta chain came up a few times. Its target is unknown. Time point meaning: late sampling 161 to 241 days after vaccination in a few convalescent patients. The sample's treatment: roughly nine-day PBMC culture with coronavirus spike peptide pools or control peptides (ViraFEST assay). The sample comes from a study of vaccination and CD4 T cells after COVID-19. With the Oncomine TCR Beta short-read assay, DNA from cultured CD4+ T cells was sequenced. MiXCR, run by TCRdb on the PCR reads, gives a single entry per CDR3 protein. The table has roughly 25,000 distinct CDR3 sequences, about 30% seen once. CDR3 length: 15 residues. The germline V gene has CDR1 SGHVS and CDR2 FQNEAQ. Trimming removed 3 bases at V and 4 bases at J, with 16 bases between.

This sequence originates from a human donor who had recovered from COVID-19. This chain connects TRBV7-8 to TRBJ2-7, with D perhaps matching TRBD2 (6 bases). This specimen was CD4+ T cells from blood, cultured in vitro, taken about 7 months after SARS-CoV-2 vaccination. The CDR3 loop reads CASSFQPGLAYEQYF. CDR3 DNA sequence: TGTGCCAGCAGCTTCCAACCGGGACTCGCGTACGAGCAGTACTTC.